Each of the 2 T cell receptor beta chains below was sequenced from the same sample in a study of T cells in Graves' hyperthyroidism and ophthalmopathy. Amplification of TCR beta CDR3 regions was performed using RNA transcripts as template. HTBI primers were employed in a first-round RT-PCR of the TCR CDR3. TCRdb re-analysed the multiplex PCR reads in MiXCR, keeping a single row per CDR3 protein. This table holds approximately 330,000 distinct CDR3 sequences, 21% found once. The sequenced material came from blood. These receptors all stem from a woman in her fifties or sixties with Graves' hyperthyroidism.

This clonotype was found a few times. V gene TRBV10-3 combines with J gene TRBJ2-2; D gene uncertain. V was pared by 5 bases and J by 7 bases, with 17 bases between. Germline V CDR1 and CDR2: ENHRY, SYGVKD. This CDR3 spans 15 amino acids. The CDR3, as DNA: TGTGCCATCAGTTCTGTTCTGGATGGGGTCGGGGAGCTGTTTTTT. Translation gives CAISSVLDGVGELFF.

This clonotype has just a few counts. The chain employs TRBV5-1 and TRBJ2-2; D is unresolved. Germline V CDR1 and CDR2: SGHRS, YFSETQ. The CDR3 spans 13 residues. Trimming stripped 4 bases from V and 4 bases from J, with 8 bases between. CDR3 sequence: CASSVQSTGELFF. The CDR3 DNA reads TGCGCCAGCAGCGTCCAAAGCACCGGGGAGCTGTTTTTT.